Presented here are 14 T cell receptor beta chains from one specimen sequenced in a study of cytotoxic CD8 clonotypes in ibrutinib-treated CLL. Sequencing used immunoSEQ multiplex PCR; TCRdb keeps in-frame clones, though not all of them. This sample has some 140,000 clones; 79% occur once, and the top ten carry roughly 13%. Here the sequenced sample was PBMCs, taken after 12 months of ibrutinib treatment. Receptors originate from a human donor with chronic lymphocytic leukemia.

The chain joins TRBV6-1 to TRBJ2-7; TRBD1 or TRBD2 may be the D gene (6 bases each). In germline, CDR1 is MNHNS, CDR2 SASEGT. V dropped 5 bases and J dropped 4 bases, with 15 bases sitting between them. The CDR3 sequence is 14 residues long. This CDR3 reads CASSRVGGGYEQYF. The CDR3 DNA sequence: TGTGCCAGCAGTCGCGTGGGGGGCGGATACGAGCAGTACTTC.

The CDR3 nucleotides are TGTGCCAGCAGTTTATTTTCTTCGGGCTTGGGACAGGGGGGTGAAAAACTGTTTTTT. Its translation: CASSLFSSGLGQGGEKLFF. The genes are TRBV27 and TRBJ1-4; TRBD1 aligns across 11 bases. Germline V gene lookup returns CDR1 MNHEY and CDR2 SMNVEV (reference sequence). The trim removed 1 base at V and 7 bases at J, leaving 14 bases unmatched. There are 19 residues in the CDR3.

The gene calls are TRBV9 and TRBJ2-1; 11 bases are a match to TRBD2. The V segment lost 0 bases and the J segment 8 bases; nucleotides outside the gene matches: 25. This CDR3 comprises 22 residues. CDR1 is SGDLS, CDR2 YYNGEE, per germline. The CDR3, as DNA: TGTGCCAGCAGCGTAGTCCGCCCTACAACGGATAGCGGGAGGGCCGGATTGCATGAGCAGTTCTTC. Translated, it gives CASSVVRPTTDSGRAGLHEQFF.

This clone was seen a handful of times. The CDR3 spells CASSNRTGELFF. Written as DNA, the CDR3 is TGTGCCAGCAGTAACCGGACCGGGGAGCTGTTTTTT. This chain uses TRBV27 with TRBJ2-2; D unclear. There are 12 residues in the CDR3. Trimming took off 5 bases at V and 5 bases at J, with 6 bases between the two ends. Germline V gives CDR1 MNHEY, CDR2 SMNVEV (reference sequence).

This clone was detected once. The rearrangement uses TRBV5-5 and TRBJ2-6, with D tentatively TRBD2 (6 bases). This CDR3 spans 16 amino acids. Germline CDR1 SGHKS, CDR2 YYEKEE (reference sequence). The V gene lost 4 bases and the J gene lost 4 bases, with 15 bases spanning the gap. The CDR3 DNA reads TGTGCCAGCAGCCCTCGGGGGAGGTCGGGGGCCAACGTCCTGACTTTC. This codes for CASSPRGRSGANVLTF.

The V and J genes are TRBV5-1 and TRBJ2-2; 9 bases are shared with TRBD1. Trimming removed 0 bases from V and 5 bases from J; junction bases left unmatched: 8. The germline CDR1 and CDR2 sequences are SGHRS and YFSETQ. The CDR3 has 17 residues. The CDR3: CASSLGTGVVGTGELFF. CDR3 nucleotides: TGCGCCAGCAGCTTGGGGACAGGGGTTGTTGGAACCGGGGAGCTGTTTTTT.

The chain employs TRBV19 and TRBJ2-1; 11 bases are a match to TRBD2. The junction had 12 bases not matched to a gene; V was cut back by 3 bases and J by 8 bases. Germline V gives CDR1 LNHDA, CDR2 SQIVND (reference sequence). This CDR3 comprises 17 residues. In DNA, the CDR3 is TGTGCCAGTAGTATCCTCTCCACTAGCGGGAGTTTCGATGAGCAGTTCTTC. As protein: CASSILSTSGSFDEQFF.

The chain is built from TRBV5-1 and TRBJ2-1, with a weak D call TRBD2 (5 bases). This CDR3 is built from 15 residues. Per the germline V gene, CDR1 is SGHRS and CDR2 is YFSETQ. V was cut by 5 bases and J by 7 bases, with 19 bases left in between. For the CDR3, the DNA is TGCGCCAGCAGTTCTGTCTCGGAGGATGGTAATGAGCAGTTCTTC. Protein: CASSSVSEDGNEQFF.

J is TRBJ1-2 and V is TRBV4-2; 7 positions agree with TRBD1. CDR3 length equals 16 residues. Germline CDR1 is LGHNA and CDR2 is YNFKEQ. Losses at the gene ends were 1 base for V and 2 bases for J; bases not matched to a gene: 7. In DNA, the CDR3 is TGTGCCAGCAGCCAAGCCGGACAGGAGAGGAACTATGGCTACACCTTC. Its protein product is CASSQAGQERNYGYTF.

The chain uses TRBV9 and TRBJ2-1, with D perhaps TRBD1 (5 bases). This CDR3 contains 15 residues. The V gene's germline CDR1 is SGDLS and CDR2 YYNGEE. The V end lost 0 bases, the J end lost 9 bases, and 16 bases lay between the germline ends. The CDR3 here is CASSVGQGFRFEQFF. For the CDR3, the DNA is TGTGCCAGCAGCGTAGGGCAGGGCTTTCGGTTTGAGCAGTTCTTC.

V gene TRBV7-7 combines with J gene TRBJ1-5, with D unclear. This CDR3 is 18 amino acids long. Between the trimmed V and J ends, which lost 1 base and 0 bases, there was a span of 16 bases. Germline lookup yields CDR1 SSHAT and CDR2 FNYEAQ (reference sequence). Here the CDR3 reads CASSLVSFLTYSNQPQHF. In nucleotides, the CDR3 is TGTGCCAGCAGCTTAGTTTCGTTTTTGACCTATAGCAATCAGCCCCAGCATTTT.

The chain employs TRBV19 and TRBJ2-3; tentatively, D is TRBD1 (5 bases). V lost 3 bases and J lost 1, with 8 bases in between. In germline, CDR1 is LNHDA, CDR2 SQIVND (reference sequence). There are 14 residues in the CDR3. The CDR3 region has the DNA TGTGCCAGTAGTATCGACAGAGGCACAGATACGCAGTATTTT. This codes for CASSIDRGTDTQYF.

In nucleotides, the CDR3 is TGTGCCAGCCCGGAAGACAGGGGGCATAACTACGAGCAGTACTTC. Translating gives CASPEDRGHNYEQYF. The chain employs TRBV28 and TRBJ2-7, with 10 positions matching TRBD1. The V and J ends lost 8 bases and 3 bases, in that order; junction bases with no gene match: 10. The V gene's germline CDR1 is MDHEN and CDR2 SYDVKM. This CDR3 comprises 15 residues.

The chain joins TRBV27 to TRBJ1-2, with a weak D call TRBD1 (5 bases). The CDR3 runs to 13 residues. The germline V gene has CDR1 MNHEY and CDR2 SMNVEV (reference sequence). Trimming removed 1 base from V and 8 bases from J, with 11 bases in between. The CDR3 DNA reads TGTGCCAGCAGTTTATTGGGGGGACGGGGCTACACCTTC. Protein sequence: CASSLLGGRGYTF.